This record covers a single T cell receptor (beta chain). Authors' processing steps: Amplification from reference gene primers served as the basis for estimated nucleated cell counts. The protocol was immunoSEQ multiplex PCR, while the TCRdb copy is restricted to in-frame clones and leaves out a portion. D and trimming were read from the DNA, whereas the V and J calls and clone size are those reported in that table. In the table there are around 69,000 clones, roughly 86% of which are singletons. The data were obtained in a study of blood T cell repertoires in COVID-19. Across the study: The United States, Italy and Spain provided the acute and convalescent COVID-19 samples. PBMCs, B-cell-depleted T cells, or T cells provided the cDNA or gDNA that made up the material.

CDR3 length: 14 amino acids. CDR1 SGHDT and CDR2 YYEEEE come from the germline V gene. Trimming took off 7 bases at V and 2 bases at J, with 15 bases between the two ends. What was sequenced was peripheral blood. This sequence joins TRBV5-6 and TRBJ1-1; D possibly corresponds to TRBD1 (6 bases). This receptor was taken from a man aged 50 or older with active COVID-19. The DNA for the CDR3 is TGTGCCAGCGGCTCCGGGACATATAACACTGAAGCTTTCTTT. It codes for CASGSGTYNTEAFF.